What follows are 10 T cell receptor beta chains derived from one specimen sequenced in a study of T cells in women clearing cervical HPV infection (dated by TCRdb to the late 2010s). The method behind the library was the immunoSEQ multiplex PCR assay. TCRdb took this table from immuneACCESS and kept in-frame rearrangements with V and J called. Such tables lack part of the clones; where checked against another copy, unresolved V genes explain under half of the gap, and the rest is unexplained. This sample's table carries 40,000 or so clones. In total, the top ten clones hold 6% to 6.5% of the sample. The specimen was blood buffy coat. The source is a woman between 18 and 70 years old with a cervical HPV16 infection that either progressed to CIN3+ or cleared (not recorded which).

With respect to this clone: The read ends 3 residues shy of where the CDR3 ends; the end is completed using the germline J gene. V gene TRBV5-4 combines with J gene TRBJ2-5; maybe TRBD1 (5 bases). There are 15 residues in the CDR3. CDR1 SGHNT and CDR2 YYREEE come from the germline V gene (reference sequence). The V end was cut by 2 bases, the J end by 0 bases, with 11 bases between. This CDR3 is CASSFLAGYQETQYF. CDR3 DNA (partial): TGTGCCAGCAGCTTTTTAGCAGGGTACCAAGAGACC.

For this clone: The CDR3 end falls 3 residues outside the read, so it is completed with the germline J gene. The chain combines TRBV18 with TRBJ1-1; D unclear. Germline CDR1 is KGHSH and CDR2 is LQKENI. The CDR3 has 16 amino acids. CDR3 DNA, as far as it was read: TGTGCCAGCTCAGCTGTCTACGGGGAACTCACCTACGAG. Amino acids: CASSAVYGELTYE. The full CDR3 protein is CASSAVYGELTYEAFF. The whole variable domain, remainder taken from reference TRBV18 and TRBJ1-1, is NAGVMQNPRHLVRRRGQEARLRCSPMKGHSHVYWYRQLPEEGLKFMVYLQKENIIDESGMPKERFSAEFPKEGPSILRIQQVVRGDSAAYFCASSAVYGELTYEAFFGQGTRLTVV.

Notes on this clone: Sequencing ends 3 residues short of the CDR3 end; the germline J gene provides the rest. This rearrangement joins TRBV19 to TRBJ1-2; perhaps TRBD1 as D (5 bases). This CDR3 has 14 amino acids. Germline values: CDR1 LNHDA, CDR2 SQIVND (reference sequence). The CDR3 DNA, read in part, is TGTGCCAGTAGTATCCAGGGCGAGGGTTACGAC. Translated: CASSIQGEGYD. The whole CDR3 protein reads CASSIQGEGYDYTF. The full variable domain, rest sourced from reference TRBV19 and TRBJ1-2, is DGGITQSPKYLFRKEGQNVTLSCEQNLNHDAMYWYRQDPGQGLRLIYYSQIVNDFQKGDIAEGYSVSREKKESFPLTVTSAQKNPTAFYLCASSIQGEGYDYTFGSGTRLTVV.

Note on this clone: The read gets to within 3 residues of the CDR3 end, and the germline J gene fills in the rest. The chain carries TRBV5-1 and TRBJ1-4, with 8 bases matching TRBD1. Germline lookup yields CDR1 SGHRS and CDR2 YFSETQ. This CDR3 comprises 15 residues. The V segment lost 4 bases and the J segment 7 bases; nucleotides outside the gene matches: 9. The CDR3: CASSKLGQGGEKLFF. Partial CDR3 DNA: TGCGCCAGCAGCAAACTAGGACAGGGAGGTGAAAAA.

CDR3 DNA (partial): TGTGCCAGTACTACCCGGGGGGGGGTGAACACTGAA. Translating gives CASTTRGGVNTE. The CDR3 in its entirety is CASTTRGGVNTEAFF. V gene TRBV19 combines with J gene TRBJ1-1; a possible D gene is TRBD1 (5 bases). The CDR3 end lies 3 residues beyond the end of the read and is filled in from the germline J gene. Trimming removed 7 bases at V and 0 bases at J, with 15 bases between. Germline loops: CDR1 LNHDA, CDR2 SQIVND (reference sequence). The CDR3 extends over 15 amino acids.

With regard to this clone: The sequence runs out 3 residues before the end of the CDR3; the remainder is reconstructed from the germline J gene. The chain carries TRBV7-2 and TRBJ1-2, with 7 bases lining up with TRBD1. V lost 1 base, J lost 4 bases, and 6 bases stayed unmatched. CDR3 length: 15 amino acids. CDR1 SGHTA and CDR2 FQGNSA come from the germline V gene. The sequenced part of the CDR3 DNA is TGTGCCAGCAGCTTAGGAGGGGGCGGCCTCTATGGC. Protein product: CASSLGGGGLYG. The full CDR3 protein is CASSLGGGGLYGYTF.

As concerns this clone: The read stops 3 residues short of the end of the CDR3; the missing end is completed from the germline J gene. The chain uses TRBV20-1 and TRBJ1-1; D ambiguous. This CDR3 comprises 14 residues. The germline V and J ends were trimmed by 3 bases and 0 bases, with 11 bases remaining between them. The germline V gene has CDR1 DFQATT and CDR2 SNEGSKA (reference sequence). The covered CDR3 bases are TGCAGTGCTAGTTTAATATCGGTGAACACTGAA. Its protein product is CSASLISVNTE. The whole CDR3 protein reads CSASLISVNTEAFF.

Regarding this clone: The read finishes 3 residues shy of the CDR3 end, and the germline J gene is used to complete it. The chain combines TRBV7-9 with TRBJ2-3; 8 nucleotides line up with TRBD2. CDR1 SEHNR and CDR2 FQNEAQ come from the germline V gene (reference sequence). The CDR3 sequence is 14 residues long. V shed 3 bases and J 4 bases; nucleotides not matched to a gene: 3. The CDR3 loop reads CASSFGLAADTQYF. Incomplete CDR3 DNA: TGTGCCAGCAGCTTCGGACTAGCCGCAGATACG.

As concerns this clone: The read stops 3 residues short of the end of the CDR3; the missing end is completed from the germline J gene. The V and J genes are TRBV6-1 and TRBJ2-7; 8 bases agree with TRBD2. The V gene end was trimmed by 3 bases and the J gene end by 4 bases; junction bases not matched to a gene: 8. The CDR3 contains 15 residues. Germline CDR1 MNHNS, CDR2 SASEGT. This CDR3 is CASSDGSGDIYEQYF. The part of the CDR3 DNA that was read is TGTGCCAGCAGTGATGGTAGCGGGGACATTTACGAG.

The CDR3 protein is CASSLTARGSGELFF. The covered CDR3 bases are TGTGCCAGCAGCTTAACGGCCCGGGGATCCGGGGAG. The rearrangement joins TRBV7-3 to TRBJ2-2, with D perhaps TRBD2 (5 bases). The read finishes 3 residues shy of the CDR3 end, and the germline J gene is used to complete it. Deletions cut 0 bases from V and 6 bases from J, with 11 bases between. CDR3 size: 15 residues. Germline values: CDR1 SGHTA, CDR2 FQGTGA.